What follows is one TCR beta chain and its context. Its binding antigen is unknown. Per-base qualities were not stored, and no clone one base away is much larger. The CDR3 runs 17 amino acids, cysteine and phenylalanine included. This entry keeps only the CDR3 DNA: 51 bases, framed from base 1. According to the germline V gene (reference sequence), CDR1 reads SGHKS and CDR2 reads YYEKEE. The V and J ends are trimmed by 3 bases and 4 bases, leaving 22 bases between them. The sample's time point, from its label and the paper: newly diagnosed GD, antithyroid drugs for less than 3 months. For both TCR sequencing and RNA sequencing, RNA was extracted from PBMCs in TRIzol. The diagnosis of Graves' disease was made according to American Thyroid Association guidelines. Recruitment of patients was carried out at an endocrinology department in Xi'an, China. Each patient gave roughly 10 milliliters of peripheral blood, collected in an EDTA anticoagulant tube. Ficoll Paque Plus density gradient separation was used to isolate PBMCs, and no further T cell sorting was performed. An Agilent 2100 Bioanalyzer and agarose gel were used to check RNA quality, and a NanoDrop 2000 was used to measure RNA concentration.

The library was made by multiplex PCR. Sequencing took place on an Illumina HiSeq 4000. To build TCR beta libraries, CDR3 regions were amplified by Arm-PCR using iRepertoire HTBI primers. Gel purification was performed on PCR products prior to sequencing. In the original analysis: Gene usage analysis of CDR3 amino acid clonotypes relied on the 62 TRBV and fewer than 15 TRBJ segments identified across samples. COPE and FqMerger were used to merge filtered high-quality paired reads into contigs. BLAST was used to align contigs to IMGT TRBV, TRBD and TRBJ reference genes, with CDR3 defined following IMGT. Any clonotype with a frequency above 0.1% was classified as a highly expanded clone. Shannon entropy served as the measure of repertoire diversity, while the Gini coefficient captured V-J evenness. Public clonotypes were defined as clonotypes shared by more than one individual. TCRdb reran the public reads through fastp at Q25 and MiXCR, keeping productive beta chains. Under each unique CDR3 protein, matching rows form one entry showing the most common genes and DNA. The V and J calls and clone size are TCRdb's, not the authors'. Within this sample are around 400,000 distinct CDR3 sequences, with less than 20% of them counted one time only. About a fifth of the sample lies in the top ten.

The data belong to a study of regulatory T cells in long-lasting Graves disease (dated by TCRdb to about 2021). Describing the broader study: Patients with newly diagnosed Graves' disease had been on antithyroid drugs for under 3 months. Persistent Graves' disease patients were compared with newly diagnosed Graves' disease patients by peripheral blood TCR sequencing and RNA sequencing. The study took place in China and was registered as a clinical trial. A total of about 33 samples were covered by TCR sequencing, comprising 13 persistent and roughly 20 newly diagnosed Graves' disease patients. The research as a whole found: Persistent disease showed preferential use of TRBV28, TRBJ1-2 and TRBJ2-5, whereas newly diagnosed disease favored TRBV20-1 and TRBJ2-1. The authors noted that the small sample size was a limitation that may lower accuracy. The study examined only peripheral blood because the primary lesion, thyroid tissue, could not be accessed. Compared with newly diagnosed patients, persistent Graves' disease patients had lower TCR Shannon entropy and fewer highly expanded clones, which suggests clonal expansion. More public clonotypes were shared among persistent patients (around 3,000) than among newly diagnosed patients (966). Only the TCR beta chain was sequenced and analyzed.

The sequencing used peripheral blood mononuclear cells (PBMCs), collected at new diagnosis, from a patient treated with antithyroid drugs. The origin of this receptor is a female donor with Graves disease. The sequence links TRBV5-5 to TRBJ1-2, with a weak D call of TRBD1 (6 bases match). The CDR3 corresponds to CASSSAVRGRAGYGYTF. Here is the DNA: TGTGCCAGCAGCTCGGCCGTCCGGGGGCGCGCTGGCTATGGCTACACCTTC.